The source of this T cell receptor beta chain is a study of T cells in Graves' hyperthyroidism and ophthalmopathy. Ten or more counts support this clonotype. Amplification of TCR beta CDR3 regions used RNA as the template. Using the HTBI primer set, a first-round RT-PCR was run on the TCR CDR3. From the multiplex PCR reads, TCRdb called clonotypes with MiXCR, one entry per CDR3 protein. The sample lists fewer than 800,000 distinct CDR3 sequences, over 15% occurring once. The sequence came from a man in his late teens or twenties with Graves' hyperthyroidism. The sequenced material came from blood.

CDR3 bases: TGTGCCAGCAGCTTAAAGGACGGGGAGCTGTTTTTT. It is translated as CASSLKDGELFF. The genes are TRBV7-8 and TRBJ2-2; D ambiguous. Germline lookup yields CDR1 SGHVS and CDR2 FQNEAQ. Trimming cost V 2 bases and J 7 bases, with 5 bases left between them. CDR3 length: 12 amino acids.